The T cell receptor beta chain described here comes from a study of molecular identifiers for immune sequencing clone quantification. Across the study: Replicates involved a five-way split of RNA from roughly 21,000 or 96,000 naive CD8 cells, with sequencing of four.

Study-level results: Identical barcode-sharing TCR molecules could lead to underestimated sizes for highly expanded clones.

TCRdb called the PCR reads again in MiXCR, with one record for every CDR3 protein. The sample shows a few hundred thousand distinct CDR3 sequences, around a fifth of them seen only once. Between roughly 18,000 and 1,100,000 sorted cells, with 10%, 30% or 50% RNA, yielded naive CD8 libraries. Naive CD8 T cells were FACS-sorted by CD8+CD4-CCR7+CD45RA+ markers. This clonotype came up a few times. Antigen specificity is unknown. The CDR3 sequence is 18 residues long. CDR1 and CDR2 from the germline V gene are MNHEY and SVGAGI. V gave up 7 bases and J gave up 0 bases, with 19 bases separating them. Sequenced: naive CD8+ T cells from blood, with Jurkat cell RNA spiked in. The subset here: FACS-sorted CD8+CD4-CCR7+CD45RA+ naive T cells. The chain recombines TRBV6-5 with TRBJ2-6; D unclear. This receptor was taken from a human donor in good health. Some libraries in this study had Jurkat cell RNA spiked in. The CDR3 reads CASTPWLTAPSGANVLTF. CDR3 DNA sequence: TGTGCCAGCACCCCCTGGCTGACTGCACCCTCTGGGGCCAACGTCCTGACTTTC.